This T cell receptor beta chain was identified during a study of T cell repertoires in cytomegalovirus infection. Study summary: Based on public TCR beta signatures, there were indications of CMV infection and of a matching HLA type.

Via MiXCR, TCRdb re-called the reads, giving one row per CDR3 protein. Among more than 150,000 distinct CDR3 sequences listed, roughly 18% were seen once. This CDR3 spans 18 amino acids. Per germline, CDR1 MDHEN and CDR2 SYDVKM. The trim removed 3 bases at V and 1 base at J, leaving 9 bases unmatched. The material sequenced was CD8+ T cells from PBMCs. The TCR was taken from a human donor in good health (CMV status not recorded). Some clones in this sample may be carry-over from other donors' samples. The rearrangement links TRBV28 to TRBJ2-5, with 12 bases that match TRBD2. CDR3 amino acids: CASSFLTRTSGTQETQYF. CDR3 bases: TGTGCCAGCAGTTTCCTCACTCGGACTAGCGGGACCCAAGAGACCCAGTACTTC.